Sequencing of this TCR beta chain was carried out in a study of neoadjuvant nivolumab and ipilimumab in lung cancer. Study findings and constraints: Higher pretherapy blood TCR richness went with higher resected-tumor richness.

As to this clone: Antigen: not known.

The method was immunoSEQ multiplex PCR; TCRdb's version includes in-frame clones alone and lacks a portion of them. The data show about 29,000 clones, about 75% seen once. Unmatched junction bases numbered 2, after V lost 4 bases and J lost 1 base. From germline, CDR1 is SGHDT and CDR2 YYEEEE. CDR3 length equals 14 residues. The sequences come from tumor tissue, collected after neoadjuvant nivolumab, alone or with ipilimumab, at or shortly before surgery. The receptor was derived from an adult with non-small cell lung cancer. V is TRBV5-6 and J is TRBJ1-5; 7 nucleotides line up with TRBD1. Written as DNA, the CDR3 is TGTGCCAGCAGCACGACAGGGAGCAATCAGCCCCAGCATTTT. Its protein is CASSTTGSNQPQHF.